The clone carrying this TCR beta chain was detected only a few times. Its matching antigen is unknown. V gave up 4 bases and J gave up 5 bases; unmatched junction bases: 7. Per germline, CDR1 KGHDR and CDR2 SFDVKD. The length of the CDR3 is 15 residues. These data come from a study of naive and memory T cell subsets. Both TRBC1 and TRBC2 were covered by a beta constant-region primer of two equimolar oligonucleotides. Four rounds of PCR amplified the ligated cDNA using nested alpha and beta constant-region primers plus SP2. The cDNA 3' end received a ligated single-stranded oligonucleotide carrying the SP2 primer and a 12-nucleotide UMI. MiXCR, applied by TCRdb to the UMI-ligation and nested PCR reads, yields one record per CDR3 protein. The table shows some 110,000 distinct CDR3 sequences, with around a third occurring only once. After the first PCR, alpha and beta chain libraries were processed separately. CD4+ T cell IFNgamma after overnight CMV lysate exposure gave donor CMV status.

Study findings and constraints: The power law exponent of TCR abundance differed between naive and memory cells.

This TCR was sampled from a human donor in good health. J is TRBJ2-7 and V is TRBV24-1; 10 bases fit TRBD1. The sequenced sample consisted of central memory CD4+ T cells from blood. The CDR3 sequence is CATSDPGTGVNEQYF. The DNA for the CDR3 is TGTGCCACCAGTGACCCCGGGACAGGGGTCAACGAGCAGTACTTC.